This T cell receptor (beta chain) was obtained from a study of control samples from healthy donors and cancer patients. The protocol was immunoSEQ multiplex PCR, while the TCRdb copy is restricted to in-frame clones and leaves out a portion. The table includes just over 9,000 clones, about 91% detected once. The source of this sequence is a man aged 60 to 69 with colorectal cancer. The material sequenced was PBMCs.

In DNA form, the CDR3 reads TGTGCCACCAGCAGGCCGACAGGGTTAGGCGAAAAACTGTTTTTT. This encodes CATSRPTGLGEKLFF. The J gene is TRBJ1-4, the V gene TRBV15; 7 bases fit TRBD1. Per germline, CDR1 LNHNV and CDR2 YYDKDF (reference sequence). The J segment lost 8 bases and the V segment lost 3 bases, leaving 9 bases of the junction unmatched. The length of the CDR3 is 15 residues.